This entry features one TCR beta chain sequence. Its binding antigen is unknown. No base quality values were provided; no much bigger clone lies one nucleotide off. Germline trimming amounts to 2 bases on V and 5 bases on J, with 4 as the count of junction bases outside the gene matches. The germline V gene (reference sequence) specifies SGHNT as CDR1 and YYREEE as CDR2. Inclusive of the bounding cysteine and phenylalanine, the CDR3 is 14 residues long. Here the CDR3 DNA is all that survives: 42 bases in frame from base 1. Participants in the prospective study were aged about 18 to 95 years, lived in over 20 United States geographic areas, and enrolled through a virtual design. Cohort assignment in the prospective study relied on participant-reported clinical history from a screening survey and a study questionnaire. Mobile phlebotomists in the prospective study collected whole blood, serum and a nasopharyngeal or oropharyngeal swab from every participant. Participants in the prospective study had the option to provide additional blood draws and questionnaires over a roughly 2-month period. Blood samples from the prospective study were shipped frozen or at room temperature prior to DNA extraction.

This entry belongs to a study of blood T cell repertoires in COVID-19 (dated by TCRdb to about 2020). Context from the whole study: Samples from collaborators originated in the United States, Italy and Spain and spanned both the acute and convalescent phases of COVID-19. The prospective study material was composed of cDNA or gDNA derived from T cells, B-cell-depleted T cells, or PBMCs. Subjects who had been exposed to COVID-19, were actively infected with it, or had recovered from it provided the deeply sampled blood TCRbeta repertoires that made up the dataset. The repertoires were released in a freely available public database intended as a resource for research on the immune response to SARS-CoV-2. Samples came from the ongoing ImmuneRACE study (first 160 participants) plus 1,254 subjects from 6 global collaborators. Nearly every sample came with metadata listing a de-identified subject ID, COVID-19 status, age in years and sex. Where HLA class I and class II types were available, the types were taken from metadata supplied by the sample provider, not from assay-based typing. General conclusions and limits of the study: The quantity of clinical and demographic metadata differed by source and by participant and was supplied without curation.

TCRbeta CDR3 regions were amplified from genomic DNA using the immunoSEQ Assay, a bias-controlled multiplex PCR. From the authors' description of their analysis: Within the assay, amplification of reference gene primers was used to estimate how many nucleated cells each sample contained. To quantify the absolute abundance of each unique TCRbeta CDR3 rearrangement, sequence reads were collapsed and filtered. For each sample, productive Simpson clonality was calculated as the square root of Simpson's diversity index over productive rearrangements. Imported from immuneACCESS, the table was reduced by TCRdb to in-frame sequences with V and J called. These copies leave out some clones; in studies compared against another copy, an unresolved V gene accounts for under half, and the cause of the remainder is not known. V and J calls and clone size follow that table, whereas D and trimming were derived from the DNA. The sample table records over 350,000 clones; 85% to 90% of these occur just once. The biggest ten clones account for about 0.89% of the sample.

The chain is assembled from TRBV5-4 and TRBJ2-7, and 10 junction bases match TRBD1. This TCR derives from a woman younger than 45 with acute COVID-19. Specimen: PBMCs or T cells enriched from blood (not recorded which). The DNA reads as follows: TGTGCCAGCAGCTTACCGGGACAGGGGAACGAGCAGTACTTC. Translated, this gives CASSLPGQGNEQYF.